This T cell receptor (beta chain) was sequenced during a study of T cell responses to AZD1222 COVID-19 vaccine. Study results and limitations: Compared with day 0, the breadth and depth of the Spike-specific TCR repertoire rose significantly after two doses of AZD1222. Researchers took repertoire samples only after the peak T cell response had come.

This CDR3 region has 15 residues. Germline assignment: CDR1 SGHTA and CDR2 FQGNSA. Trimming removed 3 bases from V and 4 bases from J; junction bases left unmatched: 7. With respect to this clone: Its antigen is unknown.

Sequencing used immunoSEQ multiplex PCR; TCRdb keeps in-frame clones, though not all of them. The profile shows about 150,000 clones, approximately 85% of them singletons. The TCR sequence derives from an adult who received the MenACWY meningococcal vaccine as a control. Sequencing used peripheral blood, obtained 28 days after the second dose of the MenACWY control vaccine. This chain uses TRBV7-2 with TRBJ2-3; 7 bases are shared with TRBD2. DNA of the CDR3: TGTGCCAGCAGCTTTGGCGGGGGAGGCCCAGATACGCAGTATTTT. Its translation is CASSFGGGGPDTQYF.